This T cell receptor (beta chain) was retrieved from a study of shared clonotypes between healthy human individuals. Study-wide context: Aged between 18 and 49, the donors were two women and three men.

Naive CD8 cells lacked CD45RO and underwent positive selection for CCR7, leaving out terminally differentiated effector memory CD45RA+ cells. Healthy HIV-negative adults without recent acute infections or vaccinations served as donors. Profiling relied on immunoSEQ multiplex PCR, and the TCRdb table lists in-frame clones only, not all of them. The top ten hold approximately 1.2% of the sample, which has millions of clones, roughly 94% seen once. Trimming shortened V by 9 bases and J by 6 bases, and 24 bases separated the two germline ends. The CDR3 loop spans 15 amino acids. The germline gives CDR1 WNHNN, CDR2 SYGVQD (reference sequence).

The rearrangement links TRBV10-1 to TRBJ2-7; D tentatively reads TRBD1 or TRBD2 (5 bases each). Sample: naive CD8+ T cells sorted from blood. This receptor was taken from a man aged 18 to 29 in good health. The CDR3 DNA sequence: TGCGCCAGAGGTTGTGCGGGCGGATGGGGCGCCGAGCAGTACTTC. Amino acids: CARGCAGGWGAEQYF.